The T cell receptor beta chain under discussion was sequenced for a study of CD8+CD57+ T cells in acquired aplastic anemia. For the study at large: Sorted CD4+ plus CD8+ cells gave DNA averaging about 3 ug. Study results and caveats: CD8+ Simpson's diversity showed no significant patient-control difference. Roughly 31 CD8+ CDR3 sequences occurred in both the patients and the controls.

TCR beta VDJ and CDR3 profiling used genomic DNA as template. TCRdb itself ran the reads through MiXCR, one entry per CDR3 protein. In the table there are approximately 80,000 distinct CDR3 sequences, around 70% of which are singletons. The germline CDR1 and CDR2 sequences are SGDLS and YYNGEE. Trimming shortened V by 0 bases and J by 9 bases, and 16 bases separated the two germline ends. This CDR3 region has 16 residues. Patients selected for sequencing had displayed CD8+CD57+ cell expansion by flow cytometry. All patients had severe acquired aplastic anemia. Worth noting for this clonotype: Its antigen is still unknown.

The sequence came from a human donor with aplastic anemia. The sequencing input was sorted CD4+, CD8+, or CD8+CD57+ T cells (not recorded which) from PBMCs. The chain uses TRBV9 and TRBJ1-6, with a possible D match to TRBD1 (6 bases). The CDR3 loop is CASSVDPQGFGSPLHF. The DNA for the CDR3 is TGTGCCAGCAGCGTAGACCCGCAGGGGTTCGGTTCACCCCTCCACTTT.